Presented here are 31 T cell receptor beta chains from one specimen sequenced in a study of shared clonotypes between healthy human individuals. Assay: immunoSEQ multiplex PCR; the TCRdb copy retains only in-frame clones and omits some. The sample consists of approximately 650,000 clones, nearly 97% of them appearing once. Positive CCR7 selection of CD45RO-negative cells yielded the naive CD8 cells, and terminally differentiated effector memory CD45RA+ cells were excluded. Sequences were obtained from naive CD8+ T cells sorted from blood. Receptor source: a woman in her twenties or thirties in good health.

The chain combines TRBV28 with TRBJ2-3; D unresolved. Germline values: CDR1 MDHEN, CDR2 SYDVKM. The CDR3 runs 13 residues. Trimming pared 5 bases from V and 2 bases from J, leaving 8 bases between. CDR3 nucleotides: TGTGCCAGCAGTCCCGAAGACACAGATACGCAGTATTTT. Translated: CASSPEDTDTQYF.

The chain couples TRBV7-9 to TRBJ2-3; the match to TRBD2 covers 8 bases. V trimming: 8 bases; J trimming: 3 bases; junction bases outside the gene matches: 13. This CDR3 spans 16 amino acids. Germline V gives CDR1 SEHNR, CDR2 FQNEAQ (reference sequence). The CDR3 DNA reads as TGTGCCAGCGGAATGGGTTTCAGCGGGAGTACAGATACGCAGTATTTT. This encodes CASGMGFSGSTDTQYF. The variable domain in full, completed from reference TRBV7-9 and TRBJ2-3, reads DTGVSQNPRHKITKRGQNVTFRCDPISEHNRLYWYRQTLGQGPEFLTYFQNEAQLEKSRLLSDRFSAERPKGSFSTLEIQRTEQGDSAMYLCASGMGFSGSTDTQYFGPGTRLTVL.

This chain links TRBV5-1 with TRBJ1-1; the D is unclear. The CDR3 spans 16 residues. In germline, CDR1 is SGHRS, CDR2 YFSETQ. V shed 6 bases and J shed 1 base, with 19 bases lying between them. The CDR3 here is CASTPFSLVENTEAFF. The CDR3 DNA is TGCGCCAGCACCCCCTTCAGTTTGGTCGAGAACACTGAAGCTTTCTTT.

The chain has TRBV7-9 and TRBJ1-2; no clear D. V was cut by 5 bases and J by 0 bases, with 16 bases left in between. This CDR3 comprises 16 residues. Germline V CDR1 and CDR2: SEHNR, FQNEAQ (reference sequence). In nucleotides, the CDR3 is TGTGCCAGCAGCCCAACGACGTTTGGAGCTAACTATGGCTACACCTTC. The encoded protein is CASSPTTFGANYGYTF.

The CDR3 DNA reads as TGTGCCAGCAGCTCTTGGGGCCATGAGCAGTTCTTC. Protein product: CASSSWGHEQFF. The chain carries TRBV28 and TRBJ2-1; perhaps TRBD1 as D (5 bases). The CDR3 is 12 amino acids. The V end lost 6 bases, the J end lost 8 bases, and 11 bases lay between the germline ends. Germline-derived CDR1 and CDR2 are MDHEN and SYDVKM.

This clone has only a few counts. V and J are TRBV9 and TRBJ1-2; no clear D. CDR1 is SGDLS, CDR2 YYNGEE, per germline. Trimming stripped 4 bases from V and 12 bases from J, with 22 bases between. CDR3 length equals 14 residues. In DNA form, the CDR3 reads TGTGCCAGCAGCCCGACGTTGGATCTAGGTAGAGACACCTTC. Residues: CASSPTLDLGRDTF.

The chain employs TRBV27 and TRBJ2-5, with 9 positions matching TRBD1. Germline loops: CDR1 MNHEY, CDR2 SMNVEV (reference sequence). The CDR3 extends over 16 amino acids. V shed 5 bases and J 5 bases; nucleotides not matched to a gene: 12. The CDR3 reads CASSLLQGAEGETQYF. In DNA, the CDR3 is TGTGCCAGCAGTCTTTTACAGGGGGCAGAAGGGGAGACCCAGTACTTC.

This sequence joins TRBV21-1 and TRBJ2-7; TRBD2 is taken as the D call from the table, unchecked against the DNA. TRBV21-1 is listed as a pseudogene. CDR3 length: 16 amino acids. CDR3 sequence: CASSKAGTSGDSEQYF. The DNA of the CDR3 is TGTGCCAGCAGCAAAGCCGGGACTAGCGGGGACTCGGAGCAGTACTTC.

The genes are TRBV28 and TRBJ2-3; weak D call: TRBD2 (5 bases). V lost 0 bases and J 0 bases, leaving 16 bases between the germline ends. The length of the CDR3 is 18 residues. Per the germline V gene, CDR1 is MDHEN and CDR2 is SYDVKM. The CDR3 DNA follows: TGTGCCAGCAGTTTATGGGCCAGCGGAAGCTATAGCACAGATACGCAGTATTTT. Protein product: CASSLWASGSYSTDTQYF.

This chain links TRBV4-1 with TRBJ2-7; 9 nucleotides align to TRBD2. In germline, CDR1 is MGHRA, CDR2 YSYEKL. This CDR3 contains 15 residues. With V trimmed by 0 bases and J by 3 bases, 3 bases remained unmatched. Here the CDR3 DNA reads TGCGCCAGCAGCCAAGATTTACTAGCGGGCTACGAGCAGTACTTC. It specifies CASSQDLLAGYEQYF.

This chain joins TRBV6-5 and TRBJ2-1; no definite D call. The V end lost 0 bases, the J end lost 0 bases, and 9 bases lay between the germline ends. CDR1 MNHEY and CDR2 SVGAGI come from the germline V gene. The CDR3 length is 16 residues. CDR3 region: CASSYSTASSYNEQFF. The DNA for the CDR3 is TGTGCCAGCAGTTACTCTACAGCAAGCTCCTACAATGAGCAGTTCTTC.

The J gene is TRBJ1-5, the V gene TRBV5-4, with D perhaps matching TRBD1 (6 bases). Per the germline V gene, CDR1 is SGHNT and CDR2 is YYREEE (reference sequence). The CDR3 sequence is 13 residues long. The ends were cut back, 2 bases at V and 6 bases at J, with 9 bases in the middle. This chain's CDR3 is CASSFEGGQPQHF. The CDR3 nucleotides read TGTGCCAGCAGCTTTGAGGGGGGTCAGCCCCAGCATTTT.

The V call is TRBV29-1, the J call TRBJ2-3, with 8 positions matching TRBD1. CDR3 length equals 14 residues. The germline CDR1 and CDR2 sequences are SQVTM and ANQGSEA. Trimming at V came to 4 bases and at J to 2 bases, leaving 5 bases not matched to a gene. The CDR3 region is CSVAGGPFTDTQYF. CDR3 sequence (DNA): TGCAGCGTTGCAGGGGGCCCCTTCACAGATACGCAGTATTTT.

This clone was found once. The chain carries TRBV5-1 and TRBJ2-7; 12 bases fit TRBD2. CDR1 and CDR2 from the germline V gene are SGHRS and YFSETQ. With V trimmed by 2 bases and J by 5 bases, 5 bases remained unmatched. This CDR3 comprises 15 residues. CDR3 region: CASSFWTSGNDEQYF. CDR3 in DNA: TGCGCCAGCAGCTTTTGGACTAGCGGGAATGACGAGCAGTACTTC.

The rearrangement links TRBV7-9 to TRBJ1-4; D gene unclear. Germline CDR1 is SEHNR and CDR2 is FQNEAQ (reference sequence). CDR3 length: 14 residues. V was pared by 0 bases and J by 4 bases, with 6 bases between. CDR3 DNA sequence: TGTGCCAGCAGCTTAGCGTCCAATAATGAAAAACTGTTTTTT. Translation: CASSLASNNEKLFF.

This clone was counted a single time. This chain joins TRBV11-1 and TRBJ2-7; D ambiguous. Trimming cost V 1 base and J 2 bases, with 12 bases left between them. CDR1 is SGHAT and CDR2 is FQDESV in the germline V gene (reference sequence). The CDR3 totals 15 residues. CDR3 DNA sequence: TGTGCCAGCAGCTTAGATGCTCCACAGCCCTACGAGCAGTACTTC. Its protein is CASSLDAPQPYEQYF.

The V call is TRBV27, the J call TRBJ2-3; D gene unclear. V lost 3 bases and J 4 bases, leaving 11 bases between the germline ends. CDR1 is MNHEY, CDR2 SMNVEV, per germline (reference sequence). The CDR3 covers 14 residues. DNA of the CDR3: TGTGCCAGCAGTTTCGATCTGACGGCAGATACGCAGTATTTT. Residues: CASSFDLTADTQYF.

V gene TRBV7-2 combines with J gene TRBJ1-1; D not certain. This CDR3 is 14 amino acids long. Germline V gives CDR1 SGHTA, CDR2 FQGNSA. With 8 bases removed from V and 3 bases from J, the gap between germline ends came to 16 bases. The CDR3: CASSGSPRDTEAFF. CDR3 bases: TGTGCCAGCTCGGGGTCTCCACGGGACACTGAAGCTTTCTTT. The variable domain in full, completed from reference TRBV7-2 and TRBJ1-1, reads GAGVSQSPSNKVTEKGKDVELRCDPISGHTALYWYRQSLGQGLEFLIYFQGNSAPDKSGLPSDRFSAERTGGSVSTLTIQRTQQEDSAVYLCASSGSPRDTEAFFGQGTRLTVV.

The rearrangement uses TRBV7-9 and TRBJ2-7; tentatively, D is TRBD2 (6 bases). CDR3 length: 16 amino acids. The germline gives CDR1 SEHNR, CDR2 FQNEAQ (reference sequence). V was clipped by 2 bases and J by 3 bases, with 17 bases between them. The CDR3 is CASSLYGGELNYEQYF. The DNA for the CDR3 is TGTGCCAGCAGCTTATACGGGGGAGAGCTTAACTACGAGCAGTACTTC. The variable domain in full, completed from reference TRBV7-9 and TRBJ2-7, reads DTGVSQNPRHKITKRGQNVTFRCDPISEHNRLYWYRQTLGQGPEFLTYFQNEAQLEKSRLLSDRFSAERPKGSFSTLEIQRTEQGDSAMYLCASSLYGGELNYEQYFGPGTRLTVT.

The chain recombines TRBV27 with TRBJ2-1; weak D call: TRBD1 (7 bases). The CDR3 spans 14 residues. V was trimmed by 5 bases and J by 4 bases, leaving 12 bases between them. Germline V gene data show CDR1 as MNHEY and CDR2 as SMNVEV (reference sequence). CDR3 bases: TGTGCCAGCAGTGCGGGACAGATGTACAATGAGCAGTTCTTC. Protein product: CASSAGQMYNEQFF.

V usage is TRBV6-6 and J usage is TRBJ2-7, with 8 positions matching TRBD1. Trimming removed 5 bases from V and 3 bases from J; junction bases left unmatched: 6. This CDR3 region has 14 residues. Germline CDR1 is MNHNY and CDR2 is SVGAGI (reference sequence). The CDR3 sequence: CASSPDRGFYEQYF. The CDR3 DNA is TGTGCCAGCAGTCCTGACAGGGGCTTCTACGAGCAGTACTTC.

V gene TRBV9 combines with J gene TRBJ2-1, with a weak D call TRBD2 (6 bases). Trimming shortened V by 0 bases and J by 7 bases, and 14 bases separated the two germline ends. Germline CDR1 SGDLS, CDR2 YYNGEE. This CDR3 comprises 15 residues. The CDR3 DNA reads TGTGCCAGCAGCGTAGGGAGGGCTATGGATAATGAGCAGTTCTTC. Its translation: CASSVGRAMDNEQFF.

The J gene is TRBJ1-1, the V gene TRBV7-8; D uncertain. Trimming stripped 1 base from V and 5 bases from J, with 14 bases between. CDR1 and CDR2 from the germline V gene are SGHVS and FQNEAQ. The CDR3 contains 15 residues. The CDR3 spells CASSLGTGDGTEAFF. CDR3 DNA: TGTGCCAGCAGCTTAGGAACCGGGGATGGTACTGAAGCTTTCTTT.

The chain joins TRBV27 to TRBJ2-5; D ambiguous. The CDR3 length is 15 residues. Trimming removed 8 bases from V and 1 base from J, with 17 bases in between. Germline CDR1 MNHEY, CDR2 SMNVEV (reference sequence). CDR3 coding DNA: TGTGCCAGCCGAGAAGGGTCGGGCTTCCAAGAGACCCAGTACTTC. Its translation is CASREGSGFQETQYF.

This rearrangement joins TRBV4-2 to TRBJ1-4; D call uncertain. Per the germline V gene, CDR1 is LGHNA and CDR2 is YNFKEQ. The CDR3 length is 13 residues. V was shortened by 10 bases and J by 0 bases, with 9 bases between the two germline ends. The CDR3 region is CATKDATNEKLFF. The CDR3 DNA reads TGTGCCACCAAGGATGCAACTAATGAAAAACTGTTTTTT.

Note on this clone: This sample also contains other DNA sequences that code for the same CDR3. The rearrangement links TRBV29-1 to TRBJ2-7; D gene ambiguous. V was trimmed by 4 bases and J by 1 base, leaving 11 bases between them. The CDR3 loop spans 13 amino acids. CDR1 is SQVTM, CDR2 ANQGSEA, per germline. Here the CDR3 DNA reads TGCAGCGTTGGCCTTGACGAATCCTACGAGCAGTACTTC. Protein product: CSVGLDESYEQYF.

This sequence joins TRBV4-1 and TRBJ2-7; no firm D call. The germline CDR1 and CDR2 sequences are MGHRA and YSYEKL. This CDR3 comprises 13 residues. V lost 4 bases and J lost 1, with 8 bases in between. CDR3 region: CASSPGVSYEQYF. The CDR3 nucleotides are TGCGCCAGCAGCCCTGGAGTTTCCTACGAGCAGTACTTC.

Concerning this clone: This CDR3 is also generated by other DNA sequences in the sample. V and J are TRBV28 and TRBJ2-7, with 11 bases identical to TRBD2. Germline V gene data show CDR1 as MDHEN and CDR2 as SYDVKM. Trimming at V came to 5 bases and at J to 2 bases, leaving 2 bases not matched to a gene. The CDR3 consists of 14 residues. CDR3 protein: CASSELAGAYEQYF. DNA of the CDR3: TGTGCCAGCAGTGAACTAGCGGGAGCCTACGAGCAGTACTTC. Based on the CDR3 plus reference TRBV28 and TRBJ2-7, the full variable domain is DVKVTQSSRYLVKRTGEKVFLECVQDMDHENMFWYRQDPGLGLRLIYFSYDVKMKEKGDIPEGYSVSREKKERFSLILESASTNQTSMYLCASSELAGAYEQYFGPGTRLTVT.

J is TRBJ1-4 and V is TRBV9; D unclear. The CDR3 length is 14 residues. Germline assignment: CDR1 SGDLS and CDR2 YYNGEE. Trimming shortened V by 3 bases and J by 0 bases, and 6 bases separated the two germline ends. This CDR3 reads CASSAFATNEKLFF. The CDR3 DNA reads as TGTGCCAGCAGCGCGTTCGCAACTAATGAAAAACTGTTTTTT.

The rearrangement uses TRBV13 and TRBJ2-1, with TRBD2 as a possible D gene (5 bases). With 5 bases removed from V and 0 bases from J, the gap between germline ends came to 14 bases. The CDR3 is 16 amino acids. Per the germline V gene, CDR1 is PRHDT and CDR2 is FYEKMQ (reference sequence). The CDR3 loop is CASSPWTGISYNEQFF. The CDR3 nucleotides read TGTGCCAGCAGCCCATGGACTGGAATCTCCTACAATGAGCAGTTCTTC.

CDR3 in DNA: TGTGCCAGCAGGACCACCGGGACAGGGAACTACGAGCAGTACTTC. Translation gives CASRTTGTGNYEQYF. This chain connects TRBV2 to TRBJ2-7; TRBD1 matches 9 bases. Germline V gene lookup returns CDR1 SNHLY and CDR2 FYNNEI. The CDR3 has 15 amino acids. The junction had 9 bases not matched to a gene; V was cut back by 6 bases and J by 3 bases.